The T cell receptor beta chain described here comes from a study of cytomegalovirus exposure and HLA in healthy donors. With regard to this clone: Antigen unknown.

General observations from the study: For TCR beta chains, V- and J-gene trimming was later linked to a missense DCLRE1C variant. Previously analyzed data showed that most TCR beta V segments were productive at a frequency of about 87% or about 30%.

The PCR was carried out with 60 Vbeta primers and 13 Jbeta primers. Original data processing: Later reanalysis found approximately 80 million unique TCR beta chains, about 10 million of them shared. Sequenced by immunoSEQ multiplex PCR; TCRdb stores in-frame clones only, minus some. Clone size and V and J calls were adopted from that table, with D and trimming inferred from the DNA. The top ten clones hold roughly 3% of a sample with some 150,000 clones, 60% to 80% of them seen once. Donors likely had unrecorded immune exposures despite being nominally healthy when sampled. The V gene end was trimmed by 2 bases and the J gene end by 1 base; junction bases not matched to a gene: 1. Germline CDR1 reads MRHNA; CDR2 reads SNTAGT. The CDR3 has 16 amino acids.

The TCR was taken from a female donor in good health and CMV-seronegative. This rearrangement joins TRBV6-4 to TRBJ2-1, with TRBD1 identical over 11 bases. Sequencing input: PBMCs. The CDR3 spells CASSDGTGGSYNEQFF. The CDR3 DNA reads TGTGCCAGCAGTGACGGGACAGGGGGTTCCTACAATGAGCAGTTCTTC.